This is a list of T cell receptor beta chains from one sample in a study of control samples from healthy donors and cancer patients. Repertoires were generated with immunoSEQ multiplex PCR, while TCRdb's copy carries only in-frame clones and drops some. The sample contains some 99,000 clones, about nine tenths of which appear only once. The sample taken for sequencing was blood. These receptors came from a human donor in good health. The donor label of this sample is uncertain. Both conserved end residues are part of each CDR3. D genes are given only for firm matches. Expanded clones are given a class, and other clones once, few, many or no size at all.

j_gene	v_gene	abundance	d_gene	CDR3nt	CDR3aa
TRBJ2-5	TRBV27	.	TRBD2	TGTGCCAGCAGGTGGACTAGCGGGGCTCCCCAGTACTTC	CASRWTSGAPQYF
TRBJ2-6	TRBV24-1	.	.	TGTGCCACCGCACCAGGGACAACTGGGGCCAACGTCCTGACTTTC	CATAPGTTGANVLTF
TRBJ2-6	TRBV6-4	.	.	TGTGCCAGCAGTGATCAAGGGGGCTCTGGGGCCAACGTCCTGACTTTC	CASSDQGGSGANVLTF
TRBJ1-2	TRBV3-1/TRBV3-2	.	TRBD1	TGTGCCAGCAGCCAAGGAGGACAGGAACACTATGGCTACACCTTC	CASSQGGQEHYGYTF
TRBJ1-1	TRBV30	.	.	TGTGCCTGGAGTAAGGGTGATTGGACTGAAGCTTTCTTT	CAWSKGDWTEAFF
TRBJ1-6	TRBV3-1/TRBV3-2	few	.	TGTGCCAGCAGACTACAATGGGGGGCGAACTATAATTCACCCCTCCACTTT	CASRLQWGANYNSPLHF
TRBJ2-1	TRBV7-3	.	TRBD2	TGTGCCAGCAGTCCAAGGGGAGGGGAGATAAACAATGAGCAGTTCTTC	CASSPRGGEINNEQFF
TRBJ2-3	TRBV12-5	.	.	TGTGCTACCTACGCCTGGGGCACAGATACGCAGTATTTT	CATYAWGTDTQYF
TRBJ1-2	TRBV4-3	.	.	TGCGCCAGCAGCCAAGAACCGGGGACATCTAACTATGGCTACACCTTC	CASSQEPGTSNYGYTF
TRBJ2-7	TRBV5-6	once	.	TGTGCCAGCAGCTTTACAGACGAGCAGTACTTC	CASSFTDEQYF
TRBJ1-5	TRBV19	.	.	TGTGCCAGTAGTATATCGAAACAGGGAATAGGAAATAGCAATCAGCCCCAGCATTTT	CASSISKQGIGNSNQPQHF
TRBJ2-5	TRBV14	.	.	TGTGCCAGCAGCCCTGGACAGAAATGGGAGACCCAGTACTTC	CASSPGQKWETQYF
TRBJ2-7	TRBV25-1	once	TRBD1	TGTGCCAGCGCCCTACGGGACAGGGACGAGCAGTACTTC	CASALRDRDEQYF
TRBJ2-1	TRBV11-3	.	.	TGTGCCAGCAGCTTAGAGTTAATCCAAAATGTCTCTCCTTACAATGAGCAGTTCTTC	CASSLELIQNVSPYNEQFF
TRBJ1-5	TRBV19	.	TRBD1	TGTGCCATCTCGGACAGGAATGGCAATCAGCCCCAGCATTTT	CAISDRNGNQPQHF
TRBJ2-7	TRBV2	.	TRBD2	TGTGCCAACTTCAAGACTAGCGGGGGGTTCGACGAGCAGTACTTC	CANFKTSGGFDEQYF
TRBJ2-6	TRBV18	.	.	TGTGCCAGCTCACCCCTGAATTTTTACGACACTACTGGGGCCAACGTCCTGACTTTC	CASSPLNFYDTTGANVLTF
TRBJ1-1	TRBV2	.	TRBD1	TGTGCCAGCAGGAGGGAGGGGGCGAGAACTGAAGCTTTCTTT	CASRREGARTEAFF
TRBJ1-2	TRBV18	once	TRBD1	TGTGCCAGCTCACCCACAGGGGCTAACTATGGCTACACCTTC	CASSPTGANYGYTF
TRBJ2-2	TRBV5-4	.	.	TGTGCCAGCACCACCCGGGACATCGCGAACACCGGGGAGCTGTTTTTT	CASTTRDIANTGELFF
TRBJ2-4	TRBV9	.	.	TGTGCCAGCAGCGTTGGGACCAAAAACATTCAGTACTTC	CASSVGTKNIQYF
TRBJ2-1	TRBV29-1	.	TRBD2	TGCAGCGGAAGGCGGGGGGGCTTCTACAATGAGCAGTTCTTC	CSGRRGGFYNEQFF
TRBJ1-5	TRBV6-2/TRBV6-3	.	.	TGTGCCAGCAGTTACGACAGCCTCAATCAGCCCCAGCATTTT	CASSYDSLNQPQHF
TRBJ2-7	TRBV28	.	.	TGTGCCAGCAGTTCGTATGGCGGGACAGCTTACGAGCAGTACTTC	CASSSYGGTAYEQYF
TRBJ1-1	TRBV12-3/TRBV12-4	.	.	TGTGCCAGCAGTATAGGGGGGAACACTGAAGCTTTCTTT	CASSIGGNTEAFF
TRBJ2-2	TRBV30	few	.	TGTGCCTGGAGTGTGGTCGGGGAGCTGTTTTTT	CAWSVVGELFF
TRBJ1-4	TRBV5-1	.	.	TGCGCCAGCAGCTTGGAGGGGAGGGATGAAAAACTGTTTTTT	CASSLEGRDEKLFF
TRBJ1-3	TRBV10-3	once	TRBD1	TGTGCCATCACCGGAGGGGACAGCTCTGGAAACACCATATATTTT	CAITGGDSSGNTIYF
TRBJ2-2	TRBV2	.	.	TGTGCCAGCAGTGATGACAGTCACGGGGAGCTGTTTTTT	CASSDDSHGELFF
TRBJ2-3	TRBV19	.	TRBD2	TGTGCCAGTAGAAGACTAGCGGACACAGATACGCAGTATTTT	CASRRLADTDTQYF
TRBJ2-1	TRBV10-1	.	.	TGCGCCAGCAGTGATGGGGGAATTCTACAAAATGAGCAGTTCTTC	CASSDGGILQNEQFF
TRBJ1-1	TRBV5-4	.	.	TGTGCCAGCAGCCGCCTCGGGGGCGGGACGGACACTGAAGCTTTCTTT	CASSRLGGGTDTEAFF
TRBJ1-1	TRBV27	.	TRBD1	TGTGCCAGCAGTTACGGACAGGGGGCTGAAGCTTTCTTT	CASSYGQGAEAFF
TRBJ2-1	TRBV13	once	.	TGTGCCAGCCTAATCCGGGATAATGAGCAGTTCTTC	CASLIRDNEQFF
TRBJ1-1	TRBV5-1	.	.	TGCGCCAGCAGGGAGGGTTTCGCTGAAGCTTTCTTT	CASREGFAEAFF
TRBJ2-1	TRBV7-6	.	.	TGTGCCAGCAGCCCGGACCCTAGCTCCTACAATGAGCAGTTCTTC	CASSPDPSSYNEQFF
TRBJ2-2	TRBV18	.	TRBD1	TGTGCCAGCTCACCACGGACAGGGAACACCGGGGAGCTGTTTTTT	CASSPRTGNTGELFF
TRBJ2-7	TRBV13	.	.	TGTGCCAGCAGCTTAGCGCGAGCTAAGGGCTACGAGCAGTACTTC	CASSLARAKGYEQYF
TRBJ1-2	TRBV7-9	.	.	TGTGCCAGCAGCTCGACCACCGGGACCGTCGGGGGCTACACCTTC	CASSSTTGTVGGYTF
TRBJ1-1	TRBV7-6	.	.	TGTGCCAGCAGCTTGGGGGGGTTGGGGGACACTGAAGCTTTCTTT	CASSLGGLGDTEAFF
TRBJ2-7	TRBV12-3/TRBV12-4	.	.	TGTGCCAGCAGTATGCTCCATAACTACGAGCAGTACTTC	CASSMLHNYEQYF
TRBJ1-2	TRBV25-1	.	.	TGTGCCAGCAGCCCTCTTGGTAACAGCGGAAGCTATGGCTACACCTTC	CASSPLGNSGSYGYTF
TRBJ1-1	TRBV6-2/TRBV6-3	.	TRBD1	TGTGCCAGCAGTTCCTCAACAGGGGGGAAAGGCACTGAAGCTTTCTTT	CASSSSTGGKGTEAFF
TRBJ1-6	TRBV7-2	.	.	TGTGCCAGCAGTTTCATCAGTCCTGACTCCTATAATTCACCCCTCCACTTT	CASSFISPDSYNSPLHF
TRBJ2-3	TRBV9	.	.	TGTGCCGGCAGCGTAGGGACGGCGTTACGTGTGGATACGCAGTATTTT	CAGSVGTALRVDTQYF
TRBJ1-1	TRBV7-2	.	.	TGTGCCAGCAGCGTCGGAAGCCGAGAAAACACTGAAGCTTTCTTT	CASSVGSRENTEAFF
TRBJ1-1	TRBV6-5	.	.	TGTGCCAGCACCCTGTTTACAAACACTGAAGCTTTCTTT	CASTLFTNTEAFF
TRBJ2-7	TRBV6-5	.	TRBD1	TGTGCCAGCATGCCGGGACAGAGCTACGAGCAGTACTTC	CASMPGQSYEQYF
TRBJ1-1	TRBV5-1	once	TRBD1	TGCGCCAGCAGCTTGGCTAGCCCGTACACAGGGGGCGAAGGGTTCATGGACACTGAAGCTTTCTTT	CASSLASPYTGGEGFMDTEAFF
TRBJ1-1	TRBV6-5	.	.	TGTGCCAGCAGGGCCGACAGTGGGGGGACTGAAGCTTTCTTT	CASRADSGGTEAFF
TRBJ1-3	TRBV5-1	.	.	TGCGCCAGCAGTAGGGACTCTGGAAACACCATATATTTT	CASSRDSGNTIYF
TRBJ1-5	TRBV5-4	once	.	TGTGCCACCCGAAGCGGGAGCAATCAGCCCCAGCATTTT	CATRSGSNQPQHF
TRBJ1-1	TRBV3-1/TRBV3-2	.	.	TGTGCCAGCAGCAACCGCGGAGCTGGGGACACTGAAGCTTTCTTT	CASSNRGAGDTEAFF
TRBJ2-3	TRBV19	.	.	TGTGCCAGCCAGAGACGCGGAGAGAGGGCAGATACGCAGTATTTT	CASQRRGERADTQYF
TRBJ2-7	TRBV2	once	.	TGTGCCAGCAATGACCGGGGTGAGCAGTACTTC	CASNDRGEQYF
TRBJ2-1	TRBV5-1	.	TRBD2	TGCGCCAGCAGCTCGACGGGCAGCGGGGGGGCGTCCTACAATGAGCAGTTCTTC	CASSSTGSGGASYNEQFF
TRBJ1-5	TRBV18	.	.	TGTGCCAGCTCACCAGAGCGCAATCAGCCCCAGCATTTT	CASSPERNQPQHF
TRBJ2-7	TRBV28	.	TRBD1	TGTGCCAGCAGGACAGGGTTCGAGCAGTACTTC	CASRTGFEQYF
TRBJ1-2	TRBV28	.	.	TGTGCCAGCAGTTTCTCCAACTATGGCTACACCTTC	CASSFSNYGYTF